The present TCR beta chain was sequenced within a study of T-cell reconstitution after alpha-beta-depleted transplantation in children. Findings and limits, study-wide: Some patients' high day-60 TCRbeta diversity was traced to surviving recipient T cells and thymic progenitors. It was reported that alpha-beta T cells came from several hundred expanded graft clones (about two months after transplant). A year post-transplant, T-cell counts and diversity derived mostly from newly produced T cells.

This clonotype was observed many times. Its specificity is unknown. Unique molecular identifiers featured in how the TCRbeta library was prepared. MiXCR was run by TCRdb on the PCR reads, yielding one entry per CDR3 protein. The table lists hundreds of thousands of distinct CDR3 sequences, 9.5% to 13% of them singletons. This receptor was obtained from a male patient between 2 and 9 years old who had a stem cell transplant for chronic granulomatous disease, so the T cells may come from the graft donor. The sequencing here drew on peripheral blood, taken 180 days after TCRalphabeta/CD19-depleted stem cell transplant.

CDR3 loop: CASSPGQGKDEQFF. The CDR3 nucleotides read TGCGCCAGCAGCCCGGGACAGGGGAAAGATGAGCAGTTCTTC. The rearrangement joins TRBV4-3 to TRBJ2-1, with 10 bases that match TRBD1. With 4 bases clipped from V and 8 bases from J, the junction kept 5 bases outside the gene matches. Germline V gene lookup returns CDR1 LGHNA and CDR2 YSLEER. This CDR3 comprises 14 residues.